A single sample is the source of the 6 T cell receptor beta chains below, sequenced in a study of siplizumab effects on memory and regulatory T cells. Sequenced by immunoSEQ multiplex PCR; TCRdb stores in-frame clones only, minus some. The table has about 100,000 clones, about 94% seen once. The sample taken for sequencing was non-Treg CD4+ T cells sorted from blood. All receptors derive from a human donor in good health.

V is TRBV20-1 and J is TRBJ2-3; D is unresolved. Germline CDR1 reads DFQATT; CDR2 reads SNEGSKA (reference sequence). The germline V and J ends were trimmed by 3 bases and 5 bases, with 3 bases remaining between them. The CDR3 contains 10 residues. CDR3 loop: CSAREDTQYF. The CDR3, as DNA: TGCAGTGCTAGGGAAGATACGCAGTATTTT.

The genes are TRBV2 and TRBJ2-5; D is possibly TRBD2 (6 bases). CDR1 and CDR2 (germline): SNHLY, FYNNEI. The V end lost 7 bases, the J end lost 5 bases, and 17 bases lay between the germline ends. The CDR3 length is 14 residues. The CDR3 loop is CASKNGLLGETQYF. CDR3 DNA sequence: TGTGCCAGCAAAAATGGACTATTGGGGGAGACCCAGTACTTC.

V and J are TRBV2 and TRBJ2-7, with D hard to call. The germline V gene encodes CDR1 SNHLY and CDR2 FYNNEI. V was pared by 7 bases and J by 7 bases, with 11 bases between. This CDR3 spans 11 amino acids. The CDR3 DNA reads TGTGCCAGCAACCGTGTTACGGAGCAGTACTTC. This translates into CASNRVTEQYF.

The rearrangement uses TRBV28 and TRBJ2-7; 14 nucleotides agree with TRBD2. The germline CDR1 and CDR2 sequences are MDHEN and SYDVKM. This CDR3 has 12 residues. V gave up 9 bases and J gave up 6 bases; unmatched junction bases: 1. The CDR3 DNA sequence: TGTGCCAGTGGGACTAGCGGGAGCGAGCAGTACTTC. This gives the protein CASGTSGSEQYF.

The V call is TRBV15, the J call TRBJ2-5; possible D gene TRBD2, 5 bases. The germline V gene has CDR1 LNHNV and CDR2 YYDKDF (reference sequence). CDR3 size: 13 residues. Trimming shortened V by 4 bases and J by 8 bases, and 14 bases separated the two germline ends. Here the CDR3 reads CATSNPGLGTQYF. The CDR3 bases are TGTGCCACCAGCAACCCTGGACTGGGCACCCAGTACTTC.

The gene calls are TRBV7-3 and TRBJ2-7; 8 bases line up with TRBD1. The CDR3 has 20 amino acids. J lost 6 bases, V lost 1 base, and 23 bases had no gene match. The germline V gene has CDR1 SGHTA and CDR2 FQGTGA. CDR3 loop: CASSLRSRRKWTGSVTEQYF. The CDR3 region has the DNA TGTGCCAGCAGCTTAAGATCACGACGGAAATGGACAGGGTCTGTCACCGAGCAGTACTTC.